This T cell receptor (beta chain) was retrieved from a study of neoadjuvant anti-PD-1 for oral cavity cancer. Study-level background: Patients mostly received three to four biweekly nivolumab doses at 3 mg/kg before surgery. Study-wide results and limits: Pretreatment Treg/Th17 ratio correlated inversely with post-treatment tumor clonality.

Indicated time point: after neoadjuvant nivolumab, at surgical resection. These oral cavity squamous cell carcinomas were HPV-negative and locally advanced. Of note for this clone: Its specificity is not known.

TCRdb's table, derived via immunoSEQ multiplex PCR, lists solely in-frame clones and lacks some. The profile covers 7,500 to 8,000 clones, with more than 65% appearing a single time and about 3% taken by the ten largest. This clonotype originated in a person aged 35-79 years with oral cavity squamous cell carcinoma. The specimen was PBMCs, collected after nivolumab (anti-PD-1) treatment.

The CDR3 nucleotides read TGTGCCATCAGTGTCGGGGGGGGTTCAGACGAGCAGTACTTC. Translation: CAISVGGGSDEQYF. This chain uses TRBV10-3 with TRBJ2-7; 8 nucleotides align to TRBD2. V lost 4 bases and J lost 5; bases outside the gene matches: 7. This CDR3 is built from 14 residues. Germline V gene lookup returns CDR1 ENHRY and CDR2 SYGVKD.